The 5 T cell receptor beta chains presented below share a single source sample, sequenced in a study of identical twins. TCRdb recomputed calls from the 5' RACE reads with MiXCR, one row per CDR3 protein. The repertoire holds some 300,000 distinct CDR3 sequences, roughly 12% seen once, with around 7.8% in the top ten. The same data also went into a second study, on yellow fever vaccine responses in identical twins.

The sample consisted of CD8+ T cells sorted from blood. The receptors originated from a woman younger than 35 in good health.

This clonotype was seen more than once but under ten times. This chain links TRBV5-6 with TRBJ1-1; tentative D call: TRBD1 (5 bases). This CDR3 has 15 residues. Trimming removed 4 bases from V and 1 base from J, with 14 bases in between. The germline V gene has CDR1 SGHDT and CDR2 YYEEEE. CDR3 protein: CASSPLGDGNTEAFF. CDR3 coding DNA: TGTGCCAGCAGCCCCCTAGGGGATGGGAACACTGAAGCTTTCTTT.

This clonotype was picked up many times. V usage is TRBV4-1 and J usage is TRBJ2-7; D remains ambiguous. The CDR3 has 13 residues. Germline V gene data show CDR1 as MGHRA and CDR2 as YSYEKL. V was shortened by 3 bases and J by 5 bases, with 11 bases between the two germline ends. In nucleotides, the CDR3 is TGCGCCAGCAGCCAGAGAGTAGGCGACGAGCAGTACTTC. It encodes CASSQRVGDEQYF.

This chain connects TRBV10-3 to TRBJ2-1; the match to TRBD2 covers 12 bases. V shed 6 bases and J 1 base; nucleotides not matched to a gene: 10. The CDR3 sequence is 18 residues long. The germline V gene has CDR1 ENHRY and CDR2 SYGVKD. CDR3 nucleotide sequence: TGTGCCATCAGAGGTGGGACTAGCGGGTCGGTTTCCTACAATGAGCAGTTCTTC. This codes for CAIRGGTSGSVSYNEQFF.

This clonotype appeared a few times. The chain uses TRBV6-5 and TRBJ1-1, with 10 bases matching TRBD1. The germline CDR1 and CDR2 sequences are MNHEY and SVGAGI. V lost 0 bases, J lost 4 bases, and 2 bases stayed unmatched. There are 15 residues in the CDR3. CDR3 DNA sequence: TGTGCCAGCAGTTACTCGGGACAGGGGATCACTGAAGCTTTCTTT. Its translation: CASSYSGQGITEAFF.

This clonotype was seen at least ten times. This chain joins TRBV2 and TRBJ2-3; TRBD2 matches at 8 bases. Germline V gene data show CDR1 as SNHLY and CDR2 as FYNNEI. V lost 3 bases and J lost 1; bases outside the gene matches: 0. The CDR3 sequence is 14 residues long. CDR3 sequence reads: CASSETSGTDTQYF. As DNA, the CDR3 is TGTGCCAGCAGTGAGACTAGCGGCACAGATACGCAGTATTTT.